This T cell receptor (beta chain) appears in the sequencing data of a study of monozygotic twins with inflammatory bowel disease. Study results and caveats: Varying immunosuppressive regimens may have increased patient repertoire variability. T cell subtypes were not distinguishable in this analysis.

Total RNA from whole blood was isolated with no T cell sorting. Germline V gives CDR1 LGHNT, CDR2 FRNRAP. There are 15 residues in the CDR3. TCRdb re-called the 5' RACE reads; one entry per CDR3 protein, DNA not given. The sample spans approximately 45,000 distinct CDR3 sequences; the ten largest clones claim 5.3%. Notes on this clonotype: Its target is unknown.

The chain combines TRBV12-5 with TRBJ2-1; the D call from TCRdb, TRBD2, cannot be confirmed without DNA. The receptor's source is a human donor with ulcerative colitis or Crohn's disease, or a healthy co-twin of an affected twin (not recorded which). Specimen: blood. CDR3: CASGLGTSGGNEQFF.